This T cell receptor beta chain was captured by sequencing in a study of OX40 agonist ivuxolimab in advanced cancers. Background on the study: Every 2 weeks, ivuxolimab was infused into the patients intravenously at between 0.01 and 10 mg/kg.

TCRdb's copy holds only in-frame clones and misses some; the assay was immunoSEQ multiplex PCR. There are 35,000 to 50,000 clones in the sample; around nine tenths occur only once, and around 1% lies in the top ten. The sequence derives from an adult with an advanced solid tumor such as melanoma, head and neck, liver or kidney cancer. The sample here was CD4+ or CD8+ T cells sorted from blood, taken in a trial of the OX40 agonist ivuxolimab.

The CDR3 DNA reads TGTGCCAGCAGTGCTCAGGTTTACGAGCAGTACTTC. Translation: CASSAQVYEQYF. The chain employs TRBV6-6 and TRBJ2-7; no clear D. V gave up 5 bases and J gave up 4 bases, with 9 bases separating them. This CDR3 comprises 12 residues. Germline assignment: CDR1 MNHNY and CDR2 SVGAGI (reference sequence).